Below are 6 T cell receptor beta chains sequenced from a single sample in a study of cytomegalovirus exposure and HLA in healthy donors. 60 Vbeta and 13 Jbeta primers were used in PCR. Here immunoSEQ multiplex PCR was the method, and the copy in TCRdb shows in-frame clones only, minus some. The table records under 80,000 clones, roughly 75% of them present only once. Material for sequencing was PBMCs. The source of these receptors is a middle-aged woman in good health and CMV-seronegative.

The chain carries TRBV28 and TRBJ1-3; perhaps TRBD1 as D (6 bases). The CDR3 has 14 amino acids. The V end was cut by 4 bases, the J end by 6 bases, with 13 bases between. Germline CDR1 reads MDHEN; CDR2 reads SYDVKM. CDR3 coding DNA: TGTGCCAGCAGTTCACAGGGCGTAAAAAACACCATATATTTT. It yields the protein CASSSQGVKNTIYF.

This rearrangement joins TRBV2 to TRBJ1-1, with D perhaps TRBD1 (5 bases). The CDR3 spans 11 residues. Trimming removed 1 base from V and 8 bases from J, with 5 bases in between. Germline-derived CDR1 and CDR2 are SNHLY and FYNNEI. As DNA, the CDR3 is TGTGCCAGCAGTGAAGACAGGGAAGCTTTCTTT. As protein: CASSEDREAFF.

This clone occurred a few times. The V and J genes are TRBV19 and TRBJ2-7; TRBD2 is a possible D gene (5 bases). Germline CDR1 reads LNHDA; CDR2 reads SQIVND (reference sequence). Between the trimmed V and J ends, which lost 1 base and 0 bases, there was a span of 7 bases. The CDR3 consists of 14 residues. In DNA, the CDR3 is TGTGCCAGTAGTATAGGACGGGGCTCCTACGAGCAGTACTTC. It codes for CASSIGRGSYEQYF.

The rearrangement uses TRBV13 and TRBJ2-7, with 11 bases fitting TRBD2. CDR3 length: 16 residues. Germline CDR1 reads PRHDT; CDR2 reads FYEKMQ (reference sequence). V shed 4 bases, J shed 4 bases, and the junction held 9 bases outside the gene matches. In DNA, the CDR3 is TGTGCCAGCAGCTCACCGACTAGCGGGATAAGTTACGAGCAGTACTTC. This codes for CASSSPTSGISYEQYF.

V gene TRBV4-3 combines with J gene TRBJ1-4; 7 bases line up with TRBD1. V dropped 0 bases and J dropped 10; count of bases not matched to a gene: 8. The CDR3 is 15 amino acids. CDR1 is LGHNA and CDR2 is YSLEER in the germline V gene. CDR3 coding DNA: TGCGCCAGCAGCCAAGATAGGACAGGAGTTGGAAAACTGTTTTTT. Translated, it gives CASSQDRTGVGKLFF.

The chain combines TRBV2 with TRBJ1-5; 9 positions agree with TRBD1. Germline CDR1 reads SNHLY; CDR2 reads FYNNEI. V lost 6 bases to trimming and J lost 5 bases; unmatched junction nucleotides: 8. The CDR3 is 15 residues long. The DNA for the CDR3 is TGTGCCAGCAGGGCCGGGACAGGGATGTATCAGCCCCAGCATTTT. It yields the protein CASRAGTGMYQPQHF.